Shown below are 15 T cell receptor beta chains from a single sample sequenced in a study of cytomegalovirus exposure and HLA in healthy donors. Amplification used 60 Vbeta primers and 13 Jbeta primers. The repertoire was sequenced with immunoSEQ multiplex PCR; TCRdb's copy has only in-frame clones and lacks some. Among roughly 120,000 clones, 75% to 85% were seen once, and the ten largest hold 3% to 4.5%. The sample taken for sequencing was PBMCs. These TCRs come from a man in his forties or fifties in good health and CMV-seronegative.

This rearrangement joins TRBV7-3 to TRBJ2-6; a possible D gene is TRBD2 (5 bases). Between the trimmed V and J ends, which lost 3 bases and 2 bases, there was a span of 8 bases. Germline assignment: CDR1 SGHTA and CDR2 FQGTGA. The CDR3 extends over 15 amino acids. The CDR3 here is CASSFTSTGANVLTF. In DNA form, the CDR3 reads TGTGCCAGCAGCTTCACTAGTACTGGGGCCAACGTCCTGACTTTC.

The chain uses TRBV5-1 and TRBJ1-6; D is uncertain. From germline, CDR1 is SGHRS and CDR2 YFSETQ. The CDR3 is made up of 18 amino acids. Trimming left V 0 bases short and J 0 bases short, with 13 bases between. The CDR3 protein is CASSLEPNGGSYNSPLHF. The DNA of the CDR3 is TGCGCCAGCAGCTTGGAGCCTAATGGCGGCTCCTATAATTCACCCCTCCACTTT.

The V call is TRBV5-4, the J call TRBJ2-2; a possible D gene is TRBD1 (5 bases). Germline V CDR1 and CDR2: SGHNT, YYREEE (reference sequence). Trimming cost V 0 bases and J 2 bases, with 8 bases left between them. The CDR3 loop spans 15 amino acids. CDR3 sequence (DNA): TGTGCCAGCAGCTTGGCACGGACAAACACCGGGGAGCTGTTTTTT. Protein: CASSLARTNTGELFF. Full variable domain (outside the CDR3, taken from reference TRBV5-4 and TRBJ2-2): ETGVTQSPTHLIKTRGQQVTLRCSSQSGHNTVSWYQQALGQGPQFIFQYYREEENGRGNFPPRFSGLQFPNYSSELNVNALELDDSALYLCASSLARTNTGELFFGEGSRLTVL.

This chain connects TRBV6-4 to TRBJ2-2; 8 bases align to TRBD1. V gave up 6 bases and J gave up 2 bases; unmatched junction bases: 5. From germline, CDR1 is MRHNA and CDR2 SNTAGT. There are 15 residues in the CDR3. The CDR3 DNA reads TGTGCCAGCAGGCCTCAGGGGGCTAACACCGGGGAGCTGTTTTTT. It translates to CASRPQGANTGELFF.

This clone was observed a few times. V is TRBV29-1 and J is TRBJ1-1; 7 nucleotides line up with TRBD1. In germline, CDR1 is SQVTM, CDR2 ANQGSEA. The CDR3 is 13 residues long. The junction had 7 bases not matched to a gene; V was cut back by 5 bases and J by 4 bases. CDR3 DNA sequence: TGCAGCGTTCTCCCGGGACAGTTCACTGAAGCTTTCTTT. Its translation: CSVLPGQFTEAFF.

V and J are TRBV5-5 and TRBJ1-2; D gene uncertain. From germline, CDR1 is SGHKS and CDR2 YYEKEE (reference sequence). V was cut by 6 bases and J by 2 bases, with 17 bases left in between. CDR3 size: 15 residues. The CDR3 DNA reads TGTGCCAGCATCATGGACGATCGGAGGAACTATGGCTACACCTTC. Amino acids: CASIMDDRRNYGYTF. Complete variable domain (other parts from reference TRBV5-5 and TRBJ1-2): DAGVTQSPTHLIKTRGQQVTLRCSPISGHKSVSWYQQVLGQGPQFIFQYYEKEERGRGNFPDRFSARQFPNYSSELNVNALLLGDSALYLCASIMDDRRNYGYTFGSGTRLTVV.

This clone was observed a few times. The chain is built from TRBV4-3 and TRBJ2-2; tentative D call: TRBD2 (5 bases). Trimming took off 0 bases at V and 1 base at J, with 12 bases between the two ends. This CDR3 is 17 amino acids long. Germline V gene data show CDR1 as LGHNA and CDR2 as YSLEER. The CDR3 sequence: CASSQDVGLRNTGELFF. CDR3 bases: TGCGCCAGCAGCCAAGATGTCGGACTCCGGAACACCGGGGAGCTGTTTTTT.

The chain joins TRBV5-6 to TRBJ1-5, with 7 bases lining up with TRBD1. The CDR3 extends over 16 amino acids. In germline, CDR1 is SGHDT, CDR2 YYEEEE. Trimming took 2 bases from V and 1 from J; bases not matched to a gene: 6. The CDR3 nucleotides are TGTGCCAGCAGCTTCCGACAGGGCCGGAGCAATCAGCCCCAGCATTTT. Protein sequence: CASSFRQGRSNQPQHF.

This rearrangement joins TRBV28 to TRBJ2-7, with D perhaps matching TRBD1 (5 bases). The CDR3 sequence is 14 residues long. Per germline, CDR1 MDHEN and CDR2 SYDVKM. V lost 3 bases to trimming and J lost 3 bases, with 12 bases between them. As DNA, the CDR3 is TGTGCCAGCAGTTTGGGCAGGGATTACTACGAGCAGTACTTC. Its translation is CASSLGRDYYEQYF.

This clone appeared a few times. V is TRBV4-3 and J is TRBJ2-1; D not resolved. Trimming removed 4 bases from V and 3 bases from J, with 16 bases in between. CDR3 length: 16 residues. Germline V gene data show CDR1 as LGHNA and CDR2 as YSLEER. Here the CDR3 reads CASSPLARAVYNEQFF. DNA of the CDR3: TGCGCCAGCAGCCCCCTTGCGCGTGCGGTCTACAATGAGCAGTTCTTC.

This chain joins TRBV6-1 and TRBJ1-3; D is unclear. The V end lost 8 bases, the J end lost 9 bases, and 17 bases lay between the germline ends. The CDR3 runs 13 residues. The germline gives CDR1 MNHNS, CDR2 SASEGT. CDR3 DNA sequence: TGTGCCAGCTCCCCAGGCCCCGCGGGCACCATATATTTT. It yields the protein CASSPGPAGTIYF.

In nucleotides, the CDR3 is TGTGCCACCAGCAGAGCCAGGGAAGAGGAAAAACTGTTTTTT. Amino acid sequence: CATSRAREEEKLFF. The chain uses TRBV15 and TRBJ1-4; perhaps TRBD1 as D (5 bases). The CDR3 spans 14 residues. The germline CDR1 and CDR2 sequences are LNHNV and YYDKDF (reference sequence). V was trimmed by 1 base and J by 8 bases, leaving 11 bases between them. Full variable domain (remainder filled in from reference TRBV15 and TRBJ1-4): DAMVIQNPRYQVTQFGKPVTLSCSQTLNHNVMYWYQQKSSQAPKLLFHYYDKDFNNEADTPDNFQSRRPNTSFCFLDIRSPGLGDTAMYLCATSRAREEEKLFFGSGTQLSVL.

The chain combines TRBV4-3 with TRBJ2-2; the D gene is possibly TRBD2 (5 bases). The germline V gene encodes CDR1 LGHNA and CDR2 YSLEER. The V end lost 0 bases, the J end lost 8 bases, and 13 bases lay between the germline ends. This CDR3 comprises 15 residues. The CDR3 sequence is CASSQDSLAAGELFF. CDR3 DNA: TGCGCCAGCAGCCAAGATAGTCTAGCTGCTGGGGAGCTGTTTTTT.

The count of this clone is one. V and J are TRBV19 and TRBJ1-2, with no clear D. The CDR3 runs to 10 residues. Trimming removed 8 bases from V and 8 bases from J, with 9 bases in between. Germline CDR1 and CDR2: LNHDA and SQIVND (reference sequence). The chain's CDR3 is CASSGGGYTF. CDR3 bases: TGTGCCAGTTCCGGAGGAGGCTACACCTTC. Together with reference TRBV19 and TRBJ1-2, the CDR3 gives the full variable domain: DGGITQSPKYLFRKEGQNVTLSCEQNLNHDAMYWYRQDPGQGLRLIYYSQIVNDFQKGDIAEGYSVSREKKESFPLTVTSAQKNPTAFYLCASSGGGYTFGSGTRLTVV.

Concerning this clone: Compared with germline, one end of the junction differs, possibly owing to a read error. Different DNA sequences within this sample yield the same CDR3. The chain uses TRBV4-3 and TRBJ1-6; unclear D gene. CDR3 length: 17 residues. Germline-derived CDR1 and CDR2 are LGHNA and YSLEER. The CDR3 protein is CASSQAPYSSYNSPLHF. The DNA of the CDR3 is TGCGCCAGCAGCCAAGCACCATACAGCTCCTACAATTCACCCCTCCACTTT.